The clone carrying this T cell receptor beta chain came up a few times. Its antigen is not identified. The sample originates from a study of T cell repertoires in cytomegalovirus infection. On the study more broadly: Indications came from public TCR beta signatures; they pointed to CMV infection and to a matching HLA type.

TCRdb called the reads again in MiXCR, with one record for every CDR3 protein. The repertoire consists of more than 650,000 distinct CDR3 sequences, with 35% to 45% occurring once and the leading ten covering around 2.6%. Overall study findings and caveats: Dominating the ex vivo response were HLA-C-restricted CMV-specific TCR beta clonotypes. There were carriers of CMV plus the relevant HLA, and cumulative public TCR beta family frequency identified them.

The V and J ends lost 1 base and 2 bases respectively, with 15 bases between them. Germline V lookup: CDR1 SEHNR, CDR2 FQNEAQ (reference sequence). The length of the CDR3 is 17 residues. This TCR was sampled from a human donor in good health (CMV status not recorded). Some clones in this sample may be carry-over from other donors' samples. The chain joins TRBV7-9 to TRBJ1-5; the D is unclear. The sample taken for sequencing was PBMCs. DNA of the CDR3: TGTGCCAGCAGCTTAGGGTGGGCGGCCGGGGGCAATCAGCCCCAGCATTTT. It yields the protein CASSLGWAAGGNQPQHF. Using reference TRBV7-9 and TRBJ1-5 for the parts outside the CDR3, the full variable domain is DTGVSQNPRHKITKRGQNVTFRCDPISEHNRLYWYRQTLGQGPEFLTYFQNEAQLEKSRLLSDRFSAERPKGSFSTLEIQRTEQGDSAMYLCASSLGWAAGGNQPQHFGDGTRLSIL.